This T cell receptor (beta chain) was recovered during a study of blood T cell repertoires in COVID-19. Study-wide background: Italy, Spain and the United States were the sources of the convalescent and acute COVID-19 samples.

Data came from immunoSEQ multiplex PCR; TCRdb stores just in-frame clones and leaves some out. The sample consists of about 37,000 clones, around 90% of them appearing once. The CDR3 sequence is 15 residues long. Looked up from germline, CDR1 is LNHDA and CDR2 is SQIVND (reference sequence). Germline trimming cut 4 bases from V and 0 bases from J; bases unmatched to any gene: 2. The material sequenced was peripheral blood. The chain has TRBV19 and TRBJ1-4; 7 bases line up with TRBD1. This receptor was taken from a human donor in a cohort sampled during active COVID-19. CDR3 residues: CASSRGGATNEKLFF. Written as DNA, the CDR3 is TGTGCCAGTAGTAGAGGGGGCGCAACTAATGAAAAACTGTTTTTT.